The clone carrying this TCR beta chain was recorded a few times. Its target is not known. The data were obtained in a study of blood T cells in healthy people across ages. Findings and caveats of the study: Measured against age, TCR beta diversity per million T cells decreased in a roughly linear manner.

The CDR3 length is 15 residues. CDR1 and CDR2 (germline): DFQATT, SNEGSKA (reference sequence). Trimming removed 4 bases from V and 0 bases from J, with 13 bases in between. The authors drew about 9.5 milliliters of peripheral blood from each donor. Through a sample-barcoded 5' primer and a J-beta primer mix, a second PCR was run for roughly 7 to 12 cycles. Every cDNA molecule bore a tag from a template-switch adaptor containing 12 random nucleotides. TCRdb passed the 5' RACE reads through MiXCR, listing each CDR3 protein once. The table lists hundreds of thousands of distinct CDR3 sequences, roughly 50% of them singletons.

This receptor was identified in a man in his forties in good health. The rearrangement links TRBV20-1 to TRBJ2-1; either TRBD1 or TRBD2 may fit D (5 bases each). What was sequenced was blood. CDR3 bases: TGCAGTGCTACCGGGACCCCGAGCTCCTACAATGAGCAGTTCTTC. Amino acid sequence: CSATGTPSSYNEQFF.